This TCR beta chain is drawn from a study of blood T cell repertoires in COVID-19. This clone appeared a few times. Produced via immunoSEQ multiplex PCR; TCRdb's table is partial and in-frame only. The sample has some 97,000 clones; around 90% are singletons. Germline V gene sequence: CDR1 SGHKS, CDR2 YYEKEE (reference sequence). V lost 5 bases and J lost 3; bases outside the gene matches: 4. This CDR3 contains 14 residues. The V and J genes are TRBV5-5 and TRBJ1-4; 7 nucleotides match TRBD1. The specimen was peripheral blood. This sequence originates from a human donor in a cohort sampled during active COVID-19. The CDR3 DNA reads as TGTGCCAGCAGGTCCGGGACAGCTAATGAAAAACTGTTTTTT. Encoded protein: CASRSGTANEKLFF.